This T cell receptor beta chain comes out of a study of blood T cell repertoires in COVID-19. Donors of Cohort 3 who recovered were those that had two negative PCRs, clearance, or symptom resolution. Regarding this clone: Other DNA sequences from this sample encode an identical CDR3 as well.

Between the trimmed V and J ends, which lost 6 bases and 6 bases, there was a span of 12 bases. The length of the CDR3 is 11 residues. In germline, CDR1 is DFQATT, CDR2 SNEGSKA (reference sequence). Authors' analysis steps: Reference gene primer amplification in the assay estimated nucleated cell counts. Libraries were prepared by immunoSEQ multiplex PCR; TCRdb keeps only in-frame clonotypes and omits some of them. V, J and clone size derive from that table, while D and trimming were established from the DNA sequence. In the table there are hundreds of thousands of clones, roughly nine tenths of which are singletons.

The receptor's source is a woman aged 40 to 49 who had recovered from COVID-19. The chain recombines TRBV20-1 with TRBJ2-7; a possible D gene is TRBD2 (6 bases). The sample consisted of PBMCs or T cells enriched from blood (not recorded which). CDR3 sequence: CSARTGGEQYF. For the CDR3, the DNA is TGCAGTGCCAGAACCGGGGGCGAGCAGTACTTC.